What follows are 15 T cell receptor beta chains derived from one specimen sequenced in a study of early T cells in non-severe SARS-CoV-2 infection (dated by TCRdb to the early 2020s). The library was made by 5' RACE. Sequenced using a NextSeq 500. TCRdb reanalyzed the raw reads on its own, using fastp at Q25 for trimming and MiXCR for clone calling, and kept in-frame beta chains. Rows merge per CDR3 protein into single entries with the most common DNA and genes. This sample gives tens of thousands of distinct CDR3 sequences in total; under 14% of them show up just once. The ten largest clonotypes hold more than 1.5% of the sample. The sequenced sample consisted of whole blood. Receptor source: an adult who was a healthcare worker with PCR-confirmed SARS-CoV-2 infection or an uninfected control (not recorded which).

On this clonotype: Possible read error: a much larger clone is one base away. The rearrangement uses TRBV14 and TRBJ2-3, with D uncertain. CDR3 length equals 12 residues. Germline V gene sequence: CDR1 SGHDN, CDR2 FVKESK. V was cut by 5 bases and J by 6 bases, with 9 bases left in between. CDR3 in amino acids: CASSCLADTQYF. CDR3 nucleotide sequence: TGTGCCAGCAGCTGCCTGGCGGATACGCAGTATTTT.

This clonotype was detected a few times. The chain combines TRBV19 with TRBJ2-1, with 8 bases that match TRBD2. The length of the CDR3 is 15 residues. Per germline, CDR1 LNHDA and CDR2 SQIVND (reference sequence). V lost 7 bases and J lost 1; bases outside the gene matches: 6. The CDR3 nucleotides read TGTGCCAGTAATGAGCGGGGGAGTTCCTACAATGAGCAGTTCTTC. Its protein is CASNERGSSYNEQFF.

Only a few counts were recorded for this clonotype. The chain joins TRBV12-3 or TRBV12-4 to TRBJ2-1; D gene uncertain. The CDR3 totals 12 residues. The ends were cut back, 5 bases at V and 9 bases at J, with 11 bases in the middle. The CDR3 is CASSPSPGEQFF. CDR3 nucleotides: TGTGCCAGCAGTCCCAGCCCGGGTGAGCAGTTCTTC.

The rearrangement uses TRBV18 and TRBJ2-3, with 7 nucleotides matching TRBD2. The CDR3 consists of 15 residues. Germline V CDR1 and CDR2: KGHSH, LQKENI. Germline trimming cut 3 bases from V and 2 bases from J; bases unmatched to any gene: 5. The CDR3 nucleotides are TGTGCCAGCTCACCGGGGGGGACCCCCACAGATACGCAGTATTTT. Protein sequence: CASSPGGTPTDTQYF.

This clonotype was found a few times. The CDR3 reads CASSLNRFYNEQFF. The CDR3 bases are TGTGCCAGCAGCTTAAACAGGTTCTACAATGAGCAGTTCTTC. The rearrangement uses TRBV7-6 and TRBJ2-1, with a weak D call TRBD1 (5 bases). CDR3 length: 14 residues. Germline CDR1 is SGHVS and CDR2 is FNYEAQ. The V and J ends lost 2 bases and 3 bases respectively, with 8 bases between them.

This clonotype was seen more than once but under ten times. The chain links TRBV7-6 to TRBJ2-3, with TRBD2 identical over 9 bases. CDR3 length: 18 amino acids. Losses at the gene ends were 3 bases for V and 0 bases for J; bases not matched to a gene: 10. In germline, CDR1 is SGHVS, CDR2 FNYEAQ. The CDR3 bases are TGTGCCAGCAGCTTCCAACCTGTAAGCGGGGGGAGCACAGATACGCAGTATTTT. Translated, it gives CASSFQPVSGGSTDTQYF.

The CDR3 coding sequence is TGCAGTGTCCGGGGCACTTCTTCCTACGAGCAGTACTTC. Its translation: CSVRGTSSYEQYF. This chain joins TRBV20-1 and TRBJ2-7, with D perhaps given as TRBD1 or TRBD2 (5 bases each). V was cut by 7 bases and J by 1 base, with 14 bases left in between. There are 13 residues in the CDR3. Germline V gene lookup returns CDR1 DFQATT and CDR2 SNEGSKA (reference sequence).

This clonotype was seen ten or more times. The chain links TRBV9 to TRBJ1-2; 9 bases align to TRBD1. The CDR3 has 15 residues. Germline V lookup: CDR1 SGDLS, CDR2 YYNGEE. The ends lost 3 bases at V and 1 base at J; junction bases unmatched: 4. The CDR3 spells CASSGQGGNNYGYTF. CDR3 DNA: TGTGCCAGCAGCGGACAGGGGGGAAATAACTATGGCTACACCTTC.

This clonotype appeared many times. The genes are TRBV7-8 and TRBJ1-6; tentative D call: TRBD1 (5 bases). Deletions cut 2 bases from V and 8 bases from J, with 22 bases between. The germline V gene encodes CDR1 SGHVS and CDR2 FQNEAQ. This CDR3 contains 18 residues. The DNA for the CDR3 is TGTGCCAGCAGCTTAATTTGGGGCTACCTGGGGACGGATTCACCCCTCCACTTT. Translating it yields CASSLIWGYLGTDSPLHF.

In its sample, this clonotype was seen a few times. The chain is built from TRBV20-1 and TRBJ1-5; D might be TRBD1 (6 bases). CDR3 length equals 15 residues. The germline V gene encodes CDR1 DFQATT and CDR2 SNEGSKA (reference sequence). V was clipped by 2 bases and J by 4 bases, with 15 bases between them. The DNA of the CDR3 is TGCAGTGCTAGAAAGGGGGGTGGTACAAATCAGCCCCAGCATTTT. Its translation: CSARKGGGTNQPQHF.

This clonotype has ten or more counts. J is TRBJ2-7 and V is TRBV3-1; D gene ambiguous. Trimming removed 1 base from V and 0 bases from J, with 7 bases in between. Germline CDR1 is LGHDT and CDR2 is YNNKEL (reference sequence). The CDR3 is made up of 14 amino acids. CDR3 loop: CASSQGHLSYEQYF. The CDR3 DNA sequence: TGTGCCAGCAGCCAAGGACACCTCTCCTACGAGCAGTACTTC.

This clonotype turned up a few times. The chain carries TRBV10-1 and TRBJ2-1; D ambiguous. The germline V gene has CDR1 WNHNN and CDR2 SYGVQD (reference sequence). The CDR3 loop spans 16 amino acids. The V end lost 6 bases, the J end lost 2 bases, and 17 bases lay between the germline ends. Written as DNA, the CDR3 is TGCGCCAGCAGCGCTCACTCCGGAGCAACCTACAATGAGCAGTTCTTC. It is translated as CASSAHSGATYNEQFF.

CDR3 DNA sequence: TGTGCTAGCCGAGCGGGGGGGCTAAGCGATGAGCAGTTCTTC. It encodes CASRAGGLSDEQFF. J is TRBJ2-1 and V is TRBV12-5, with TRBD2 matching 10 bases. V trimming: 9 bases; J trimming: 8 bases; junction bases outside the gene matches: 10. The germline V gene encodes CDR1 LGHNT and CDR2 FRNRAP. CDR3 length: 14 amino acids.

A few counts support this clonotype. The CDR3 reads CASSLVSGGTAAYEQYF. CDR3 in DNA: TGCGCCAGCAGCTTGGTTTCCGGAGGGACTGCGGCCTACGAGCAGTACTTC. V is TRBV5-1 and J is TRBJ2-7; D possibly corresponds to TRBD2 (6 bases). Trimming took off 0 bases at V and 2 bases at J, with 18 bases between the two ends. Per germline, CDR1 SGHRS and CDR2 YFSETQ. The CDR3 sequence is 17 residues long.

The CDR3 nucleotides read TGTGCCAGCAGTTTATCGACAGGGGGGACTAAAGCTTTCTTT. It translates to CASSLSTGGTKAFF. This sequence joins TRBV27 and TRBJ1-1, with 9 bases fitting TRBD1. The V gene end was trimmed by 0 bases and the J gene end by 9 bases; junction bases not matched to a gene: 5. From germline, CDR1 is MNHEY and CDR2 SMNVEV (reference sequence). The CDR3 runs 14 residues.